These 16 T cell receptor beta chains were sequenced from one sample in a study of response to subunit inactivated influenza vaccine. TCRdb re-called the RT-PCR reads through MiXCR, storing one row per CDR3 protein. Seen here are about 520,000 distinct CDR3 sequences, approximately 6.9% observed once, and the top ten hold 13%. The sequences come from PBMCs from blood, collected about 23 months after vaccination. These receptors were obtained from a man between 50 and 69 years old who received an inactivated influenza vaccine.

This clonotype was observed a handful of times. The genes are TRBV6-2 or TRBV6-3 and TRBJ2-3; D call uncertain. The CDR3 covers 17 residues. Germline V gene sequence: CDR1 MNHEY, CDR2 SVGEGT. Trimming took 1 base from V and 2 from J, leaving 16 bases between them. The CDR3 protein is CASSYWTGRLHTDTQYF. In nucleotides, the CDR3 is TGTGCCAGCAGTTACTGGACCGGACGCCTACACACAGATACGCAGTATTTT.

J is TRBJ2-2 and V is TRBV20-1; 8 bases agree with TRBD2. The CDR3 is 14 amino acids. Germline V gene data show CDR1 as DFQATT and CDR2 as SNEGSKA (reference sequence). V shed 5 bases and J 4 bases; nucleotides not matched to a gene: 6. The chain's CDR3 is CSAGRGGSTGELFF. CDR3 nucleotides: TGCAGTGCTGGACGGGGGGGTAGCACCGGGGAGCTGTTTTTT.

This chain links TRBV12-3 or TRBV12-4 with TRBJ2-6, with D unclear. V lost 3 bases, J lost 0 bases, and 9 bases lay in between. The CDR3 contains 16 residues. This CDR3 is CASSFGRSSGANVLTF. CDR3 DNA sequence: TGTGCCAGCAGTTTTGGCAGGAGCTCTGGGGCCAACGTCCTGACTTTC.

The gene calls are TRBV5-5 and TRBJ1-4, with 7 positions matching TRBD1. The germline CDR1 and CDR2 sequences are SGHKS and YYEKEE (reference sequence). This CDR3 has 12 amino acids. V shed 4 bases and J 8 bases; nucleotides not matched to a gene: 2. This CDR3 reads CASSVQGEKLFF. The CDR3 bases are TGTGCCAGCAGCGTACAGGGGGAAAAACTGTTTTTT.

The table lists this clonotype with a few counts. The chain employs TRBV5-1 and TRBJ1-1; TRBD1 agrees at 10 bases. Germline V gene sequence: CDR1 SGHRS, CDR2 YFSETQ. This CDR3 spans 14 amino acids. With 4 bases clipped from V and 4 bases from J, the junction kept 4 bases outside the gene matches. CDR3 protein: CASSRDRGSTEAFF. CDR3 DNA: TGCGCCAGCAGCCGGGACAGGGGATCCACTGAAGCTTTCTTT.

This clonotype was detected ten times or more. V and J are TRBV29-1 and TRBJ1-3; 7 nucleotides match TRBD1. After removal of 6 bases from V and 0 bases from J, the junction contained 5 bases not matched to a gene. The CDR3 has 14 residues. CDR1 SQVTM and CDR2 ANQGSEA come from the germline V gene. CDR3 in amino acids: CSVRQGGSGNTIYF. CDR3 nucleotide sequence: TGCAGCGTCCGACAGGGCGGCTCTGGAAACACCATATATTTT.

There are a few counts of this clonotype. V and J are TRBV27 and TRBJ1-2; tentative D call: TRBD1 (5 bases). CDR3 length: 16 residues. Germline V gene lookup returns CDR1 MNHEY and CDR2 SMNVEV (reference sequence). The V gene lost 5 bases and the J gene lost 4 bases, with 20 bases spanning the gap. The CDR3 loop is CASSHGRRGLAYGYTF. The CDR3 DNA is TGTGCCAGCAGTCACGGGAGAAGGGGACTAGCCTATGGCTACACCTTC.

This clonotype was recorded many times. V and J are TRBV4-1 and TRBJ1-5; D remains ambiguous. CDR1 is MGHRA and CDR2 is YSYEKL in the germline V gene. V lost 5 bases and J lost 2, with 16 bases in between. The CDR3 sequence is 16 residues long. CDR3 amino acids: CASSASQTTGNQPQHF. The CDR3 DNA sequence: TGCGCCAGCAGCGCGAGCCAGACTACGGGCAATCAGCCCCAGCATTTT.

This clonotype was recorded a few times. The chain couples TRBV6-1 to TRBJ2-3, with 8 bases that match TRBD1. The junction had 13 bases not matched to a gene; V was cut back by 10 bases and J by 4 bases. From germline, CDR1 is MNHNS and CDR2 SASEGT. The CDR3 is 15 amino acids. The CDR3: CATTLQGAIPDTQYF. The CDR3 nucleotides read TGTGCCACCACCCTCCAGGGGGCAATTCCAGATACGCAGTATTTT.

The chain couples TRBV6-5 to TRBJ2-1; D gene unclear. The germline V gene has CDR1 MNHEY and CDR2 SVGAGI. The CDR3 contains 16 residues. Trimming pared 4 bases from V and 2 bases from J, leaving 15 bases between. The CDR3 protein is CASSSLYSFTYNEQFF. CDR3 coding DNA: TGTGCCAGCAGTTCCCTATATAGCTTTACCTACAATGAGCAGTTCTTC.

This clonotype was picked up one time. CDR3 sequence: CASSRRAGSYEQYF. Written as DNA, the CDR3 is TGTGCCAGCAGCCGTAGGGCAGGGAGCTACGAGCAGTACTTC. This sequence joins TRBV7-9 and TRBJ2-7; D is perhaps TRBD1 or TRBD2 (5 bases each). The germline V and J ends were trimmed by 5 bases and 3 bases, with 14 bases remaining between them. The germline gives CDR1 SEHNR, CDR2 FQNEAQ (reference sequence). The CDR3 sequence is 14 residues long.

This clonotype was picked up many times. This sequence joins TRBV5-1 and TRBJ1-2; D uncertain. Per the germline V gene, CDR1 is SGHRS and CDR2 is YFSETQ. The CDR3 has 13 amino acids. V shed 0 bases and J shed 0 bases, with 3 bases lying between them. The CDR3 sequence: CASSLVTNYGYTF. The DNA for the CDR3 is TGCGCCAGCAGCTTGGTAACTAACTATGGCTACACCTTC. Looking up the rest from reference TRBV5-1 and TRBJ1-2 gives the full variable domain: KAGVTQTPRYLIKTRGQQVTLSCSPISGHRSVSWYQQTPGQGLQFLFEYFSETQRNKGNFPGRFSGRQFSNSRSEMNVSTLELGDSALYLCASSLVTNYGYTFGSGTRLTVV.

This clonotype was seen at least ten times. The chain couples TRBV7-9 to TRBJ1-2; D not certain. Germline assignment: CDR1 SEHNR and CDR2 FQNEAQ (reference sequence). Trimming removed 5 bases from V and 2 bases from J, with 9 bases in between. The CDR3 loop spans 13 amino acids. DNA for the CDR3: TGTGCCAGCAGCCGGACGTTCAACTATGGCTACACCTTC. Translation: CASSRTFNYGYTF.

J is TRBJ2-7 and V is TRBV20-1; D is unresolved. Germline V gives CDR1 DFQATT, CDR2 SNEGSKA (reference sequence). This CDR3 contains 13 residues. V gave up 3 bases and J gave up 2 bases, with 11 bases separating them. CDR3 region: CSARPPPAYEQYF. The CDR3 DNA reads as TGCAGTGCTAGGCCCCCACCCGCCTACGAGCAGTACTTC.

V gene TRBV12-3 or TRBV12-4 combines with J gene TRBJ2-6, with 7 bases aligning to TRBD1. The CDR3 has 17 amino acids. With V trimmed by 6 bases and J by 0 bases, 8 bases remained unmatched. For the CDR3, the DNA is TGTGCCAGCAGCGGATGGGACAGACGCTCTGGGGCCAACGTCCTGACTTTC. It codes for CASSGWDRRSGANVLTF.

This chain joins TRBV9 and TRBJ2-1; a possible D gene is TRBD2 (5 bases). Trimming pared 3 bases from V and 4 bases from J, leaving 11 bases between. CDR3 length: 14 residues. The germline V gene has CDR1 SGDLS and CDR2 YYNGEE. The CDR3 bases are TGTGCCAGCAGCGGGCGAGGCGGGTACAATGAGCAGTTCTTC. It encodes CASSGRGGYNEQFF.